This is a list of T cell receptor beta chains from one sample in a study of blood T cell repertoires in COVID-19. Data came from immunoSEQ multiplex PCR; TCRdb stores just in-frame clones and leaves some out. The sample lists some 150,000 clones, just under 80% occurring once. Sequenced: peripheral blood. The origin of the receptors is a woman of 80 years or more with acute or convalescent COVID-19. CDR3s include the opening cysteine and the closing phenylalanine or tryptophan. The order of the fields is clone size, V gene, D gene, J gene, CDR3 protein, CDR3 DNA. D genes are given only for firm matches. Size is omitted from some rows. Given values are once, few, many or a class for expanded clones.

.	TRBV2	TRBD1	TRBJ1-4	CASQGGTGIEKLFF	TGTGCCAGCCAGGGAGGGACAGGGATTGAAAAACTGTTTTTT
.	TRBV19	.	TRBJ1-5	CAVSGLSNQPQHF	TGTGCCGTGTCAGGGTTGAGCAATCAGCCCCAGCATTTT
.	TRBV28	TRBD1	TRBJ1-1	CASSSGGTAATEAFF	TGTGCCAGCAGCTCCGGAGGGACAGCGGCGACTGAAGCTTTCTTT
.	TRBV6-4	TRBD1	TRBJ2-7	CASSPGGNSYEQYF	TGTGCCAGCAGCCCAGGGGGCAACTCCTACGAGCAGTACTTC
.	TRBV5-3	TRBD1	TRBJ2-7	CASQWTGGGHYEQYF	TGTGCCAGCCAATGGACAGGGGGCGGTCACTACGAGCAGTACTTC
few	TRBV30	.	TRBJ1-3	CAWNREGNTIYF	TGTGCCTGGAACAGGGAAGGAAACACCATATATTTT
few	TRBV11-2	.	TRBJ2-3	CASSPRGGPPDTDTQYF	TGTGCCAGCAGCCCAAGGGGCGGCCCTCCTGATACAGATACGCAGTATTTT
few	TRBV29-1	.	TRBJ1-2	CSVVQGPPFYGYTF	TGCAGCGTTGTACAGGGCCCCCCATTCTATGGCTACACCTTC
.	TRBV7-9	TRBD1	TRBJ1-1	CASSLQGDDTEAFF	TGTGCCAGCAGCCTACAGGGGGATGACACTGAAGCTTTCTTT
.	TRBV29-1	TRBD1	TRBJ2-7	CSVTPGQGSHEQYF	TGCAGCGTAACCCCGGGACAGGGGAGCCACGAGCAGTACTTC
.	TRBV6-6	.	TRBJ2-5	CASTPRGETQYF	TGTGCCAGCACCCCAAGGGGAGAGACCCAGTACTTC
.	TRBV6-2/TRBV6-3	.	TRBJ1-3	CASSRAGLRSGNTIYF	TGTGCCAGCAGCCGTGCGGGACTGCGCTCTGGAAACACCATATATTTT
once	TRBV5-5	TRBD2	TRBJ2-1	CASSSRTSLDEQFF	TGTGCCAGCAGCTCCCGGACTAGTTTGGATGAGCAGTTCTTC
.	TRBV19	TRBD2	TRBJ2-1	CASSRLTSGADYNEQFF	TGTGCCAGTAGTAGACTGACTAGCGGGGCCGACTACAATGAGCAGTTCTTC
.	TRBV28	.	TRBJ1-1	CASSLSPQLSTEAFF	TGTGCCAGCAGTTTATCGCCCCAGTTGTCCACTGAAGCTTTCTTT
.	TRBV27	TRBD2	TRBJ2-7	CASSSPTSGSHEQYF	TGTGCCAGCAGCTCCCCGACTAGCGGGAGCCACGAGCAGTACTTC
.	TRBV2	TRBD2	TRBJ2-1	CASKGGRASYNEQFF	TGTGCCAGCAAGGGCGGGAGGGCCTCCTACAATGAGCAGTTCTTC
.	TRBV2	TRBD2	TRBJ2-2	CASRGLAVTTGELFF	TGTGCCAGCAGGGGACTAGCGGTGACTACCGGGGAGCTGTTTTTT
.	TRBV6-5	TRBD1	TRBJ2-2	CASSYSDRAGELFF	TGTGCCAGCAGTTACTCGGACAGGGCAGGGGAGCTGTTTTTT
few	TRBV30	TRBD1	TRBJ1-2	CAWRPGQLPNYGYTF	TGTGCCTGGAGGCCGGGACAGTTGCCTAACTATGGCTACACCTTC
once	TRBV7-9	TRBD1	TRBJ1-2	CASSLRQGDGYTF	TGTGCCAGCAGCTTAAGACAGGGGGATGGCTACACCTTC
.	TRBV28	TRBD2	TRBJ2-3	CASKLAGSDTQYF	TGTGCCAGCAAGCTAGCGGGATCGGATACGCAGTATTTT
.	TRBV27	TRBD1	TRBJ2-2	CASRGTANTGELFF	TGTGCCAGCAGGGGGACAGCTAACACCGGGGAGCTGTTTTTT
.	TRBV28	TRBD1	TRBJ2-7	CASTSGTGSYEQYF	TGTGCCAGCACTTCCGGGACAGGATCCTACGAGCAGTACTTC
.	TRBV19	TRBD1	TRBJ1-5	CASSGQGGNQPQHF	TGTGCCAGTAGTGGACAGGGGGGAAATCAGCCCCAGCATTTT
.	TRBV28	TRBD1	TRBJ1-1	CASTNRGGGTEAFF	TGTGCCAGCACTAACAGGGGAGGAGGCACTGAAGCTTTCTTT